Following are 26 T cell receptor beta chains from one sample sequenced in a study of human T cells and chemical hapten exposure. TCRdb recomputed calls from the RACE reads with MiXCR, one row per CDR3 protein. The sample includes nearly 110,000 distinct CDR3 sequences, more than 10% of them seen just once. Time point denoted: pre-sensitization, week 0. Treatment given: therapeutic diphenylcyclopropenone sensitization with weekly scalp DPC. The material was whole blood, obtained in connection with sensitization to the hapten diphenylcyclopropenone (DPC). The receptors shown here come from a woman between 50 and 59 years old with alopecia areata. Some clones in this sample may be carry-over from other donors' samples.

The chain is built from TRBV7-9 and TRBJ1-2; D unresolved. Germline V lookup: CDR1 SEHNR, CDR2 FQNEAQ (reference sequence). This CDR3 contains 14 residues. Deletions cut 2 bases from V and 0 bases from J, with 7 bases between. The chain's CDR3 is CASSLTQANYGYTF. The CDR3 coding sequence is TGTGCCAGCAGCTTAACCCAAGCTAACTATGGCTACACCTTC.

This clonotype was seen only a few times. V usage is TRBV2 and J usage is TRBJ1-2; D is ambiguous. V shed 3 bases and J shed 5 bases, with 13 bases lying between them. There are 14 residues in the CDR3. The V gene's germline CDR1 is SNHLY and CDR2 FYNNEI. The CDR3 here is CASSETSSPYGYTF. The CDR3 DNA reads TGTGCCAGCAGTGAGACCAGTTCGCCATATGGCTACACCTTC.

The chain uses TRBV28 and TRBJ1-5; tentative D call: TRBD1 (6 bases). The CDR3 is 15 residues long. Trimming took off 4 bases at V and 3 bases at J, with 13 bases between the two ends. CDR1 and CDR2 from the germline V gene are MDHEN and SYDVKM. The CDR3 protein is CASSSGGLDNQPQHF. The CDR3 bases are TGTGCCAGCAGTTCCGGGGGGCTGGACAATCAGCCCCAGCATTTT.

This clonotype was detected only a few times. The chain links TRBV5-1 to TRBJ2-3; 9 bases align to TRBD1. The V segment lost 6 bases and the J segment 1 base; nucleotides outside the gene matches: 9. Germline loops: CDR1 SGHRS, CDR2 YFSETQ. This CDR3 comprises 16 residues. In nucleotides, the CDR3 is TGCGCCAGCAACCAGCTGACAGGGGGAGGCACAGATACGCAGTATTTT. Encoded protein: CASNQLTGGGTDTQYF.

This clonotype has at least ten counts. The V and J genes are TRBV6-2 or TRBV6-3 and TRBJ2-5, with TRBD2 as a possible D gene (6 bases). CDR3 length: 15 residues. CDR1 is MNHEY and CDR2 is SVGEGT in the germline V gene. V lost 8 bases to trimming and J lost 4 bases, with 20 bases between them. CDR3 DNA sequence: TGTGCCAGCGGAGAGTCGGGGGTCGAACCAGAGACCCAGTACTTC. Protein sequence: CASGESGVEPETQYF.

The CDR3 loop reads CSVVVGAQETQYF. The CDR3 DNA reads TGCAGCGTTGTGGTAGGGGCTCAAGAGACCCAGTACTTC. V and J are TRBV29-1 and TRBJ2-5, with a weak D call TRBD1 (5 bases). CDR1 SQVTM and CDR2 ANQGSEA come from the germline V gene. CDR3 size: 13 residues. V was clipped by 4 bases and J by 2 bases, with 11 bases between them.

J is TRBJ2-2 and V is TRBV6-1; D remains ambiguous. V shed 6 bases and J shed 0 bases, with 8 bases lying between them. The germline V gene has CDR1 MNHNS and CDR2 SASEGT. This CDR3 spans 14 amino acids. The chain's CDR3 is CASSPLSNTGELFF. Here the CDR3 DNA reads TGTGCCAGCAGCCCCCTCTCGAACACCGGGGAGCTGTTTTTT.

The chain couples TRBV7-9 to TRBJ2-7; TRBD1 agrees at 9 bases. The CDR3 is 17 amino acids. Germline V CDR1 and CDR2: SEHNR, FQNEAQ (reference sequence). V lost 5 bases and J lost 5; bases outside the gene matches: 16. The CDR3 bases are TGTGCCAGCAGCACCCCGAGAAGGACAGGGGAGTTTCACGAGCAGTACTTC. Translating gives CASSTPRRTGEFHEQYF.

The chain carries TRBV28 and TRBJ1-4, with TRBD1 identical over 7 bases. The CDR3 length is 16 residues. The germline gives CDR1 MDHEN, CDR2 SYDVKM. J was trimmed by 7 bases and V by 5 bases; bases with no gene match: 13. The CDR3 reads CASSPRGGDSCEKLFF. CDR3 in DNA: TGTGCCAGCAGTCCAAGAGGAGGGGACAGTTGTGAAAAACTGTTTTTT.

Remarks on this clonotype: A single base separates this from a much larger clone, so it may be a read error. This chain joins TRBV5-1 and TRBJ2-2; 8 bases match TRBD1. This CDR3 region has 20 residues. J lost 2 bases, V lost 9 bases, and 24 bases had no gene match. CDR1 is SGHRS and CDR2 is YFSETQ in the germline V gene. In DNA form, the CDR3 reads TGCGCCACCATCCCTGCGGGACAGGAGAATCAAATCGGCAACACCGGGGAGCTGTTTTTT. Translation: CATIPAGQENQIGNTGELFF.

The rearrangement links TRBV18 to TRBJ1-2; 7 bases agree with TRBD1. The junction had 7 bases not matched to a gene; V was cut back by 2 bases and J by 4 bases. There are 15 residues in the CDR3. CDR1 KGHSH and CDR2 LQKENI come from the germline V gene. This chain's CDR3 is CASSPGQAPGYGYTF. For the CDR3, the DNA is TGTGCCAGCTCACCAGGACAGGCCCCCGGCTATGGCTACACCTTC.

At least ten counts were recorded for this clonotype. The V and J genes are TRBV19 and TRBJ1-4; D unresolved. Germline V lookup: CDR1 LNHDA, CDR2 SQIVND (reference sequence). The CDR3 consists of 13 residues. The germline V and J ends were trimmed by 3 bases and 5 bases, with 7 bases remaining between them. CDR3 nucleotides: TGTGCCAGTAGTATCGCAAGGAATGAAAAACTGTTTTTT. It yields the protein CASSIARNEKLFF.

This clonotype was counted between two and nine times. The chain uses TRBV24-1 and TRBJ1-1; the match to TRBD1 covers 7 bases. J was trimmed by 7 bases and V by 3 bases; bases with no gene match: 1. This CDR3 spans 12 amino acids. Germline-derived CDR1 and CDR2 are KGHDR and SFDVKD. The chain's CDR3 is CATSDQGVEAFF. The CDR3, as DNA: TGTGCCACCAGTGATCAGGGGGTTGAAGCTTTCTTT.

The DNA of the CDR3 is TGTGCCAGCAGGATAAGACAGGGGGCCCAAGAGACCCAGTACTTC. This encodes CASRIRQGAQETQYF. The chain carries TRBV27 and TRBJ2-5; 10 bases map to TRBD1. Trimming removed 6 bases from V and 1 base from J; junction bases left unmatched: 5. The CDR3 is 15 amino acids. Germline assignment: CDR1 MNHEY and CDR2 SMNVEV (reference sequence).

The chain recombines TRBV12-3 or TRBV12-4 with TRBJ1-1; D possibly corresponds to TRBD1 (6 bases). This CDR3 spans 13 amino acids. The germline V and J ends were trimmed by 4 bases and 7 bases, with 13 bases remaining between them. This CDR3 is CASSSGQRLEAFF. The CDR3 DNA reads TGTGCCAGCAGTTCCGGACAGCGGCTTGAAGCTTTCTTT.

The chain combines TRBV7-2 with TRBJ2-7; D unresolved. The CDR3 consists of 13 residues. V was trimmed by 4 bases and J by 2 bases, leaving 9 bases between them. In germline, CDR1 is SGHTA, CDR2 FQGNSA. CDR3 nucleotides: TGTGCCAGCAGCTCCCAGCCCACCTACGAGCAGTACTTC. Its protein is CASSSQPTYEQYF.

Many counts were recorded for this clonotype. V gene TRBV11-2 combines with J gene TRBJ2-7, with TRBD2 identical over 8 bases. This CDR3 region has 16 residues. Germline values: CDR1 SGHAT, CDR2 FQNNGV. The V and J ends lost 5 bases and 5 bases, in that order; junction bases with no gene match: 14. CDR3: CASSPREAGASHEQYF. The CDR3 DNA reads as TGTGCCAGCAGCCCACGAGAAGCGGGAGCAAGTCACGAGCAGTACTTC.

This clonotype was found a few times. This chain links TRBV19 with TRBJ2-7, with a weak D call TRBD2 (6 bases). Germline CDR1 and CDR2: LNHDA and SQIVND (reference sequence). V was shortened by 2 bases and J by 0 bases, with 11 bases between the two germline ends. The CDR3 spans 15 residues. In DNA, the CDR3 is TGTGCCAGTAGTATAATAGCGACTAGCTCCTACGAGCAGTACTTC. Amino acids: CASSIIATSSYEQYF.

This clonotype was found many times. This chain links TRBV5-5 with TRBJ1-1; D gene unclear. Germline V gene data show CDR1 as SGHKS and CDR2 as YYEKEE (reference sequence). Trimming removed 0 bases at V and 4 bases at J, with 13 bases between. This CDR3 has 15 amino acids. The CDR3 sequence: CASSLDPGSSTEAFF. CDR3 DNA sequence: TGTGCCAGCAGCTTGGACCCGGGGTCGAGCACTGAAGCTTTCTTT.

This clonotype turned up a few times. This chain connects TRBV12-3 or TRBV12-4 to TRBJ2-1, with 7 bases lining up with TRBD1. The J segment lost 7 bases and the V segment lost 7 bases, leaving 4 bases of the junction unmatched. The CDR3 is 12 amino acids. CDR3 sequence: CASTRRGNEQFF. In DNA, the CDR3 is TGTGCCAGCACCCGCAGGGGGAATGAGCAGTTCTTC.

There are a few counts of this clonotype. J is TRBJ2-6 and V is TRBV11-1, with D maybe TRBD1 (5 bases). This CDR3 spans 16 amino acids. Trimming took 3 bases from V and 2 from J, leaving 11 bases between them. CDR1 and CDR2 from the germline V gene are SGHAT and FQDESV (reference sequence). CDR3 amino acids: CASSFGRVAGANVLTF. The CDR3 nucleotides read TGTGCCAGCAGCTTTGGCAGGGTCGCTGGGGCCAACGTCCTGACTTTC.

The J gene is TRBJ1-6, the V gene TRBV20-1; D possibly corresponds to TRBD1 (5 bases). The CDR3 runs 12 residues. The germline V gene has CDR1 DFQATT and CDR2 SNEGSKA (reference sequence). The V and J ends lost 6 bases and 9 bases respectively, with 12 bases between them. The CDR3 nucleotides are TGCAGTGCCGGGACGGGGAGTTCACCCCTCCACTTT. This translates into CSAGTGSSPLHF.

This clonotype appeared many times. The J gene is TRBJ1-6, the V gene TRBV20-1; D is unresolved. The length of the CDR3 is 11 residues. The V gene's germline CDR1 is DFQATT and CDR2 SNEGSKA (reference sequence). CDR3 in amino acids: CSDPQNRALHF. The CDR3, as DNA: TGCAGCGATCCACAAAATCGGGCCCTCCACTTT.

The CDR3 DNA reads as TGCAGCGTCAGGCAGGCCGGGAATCAGCCCCAGCATTTT. Protein product: CSVRQAGNQPQHF. V usage is TRBV29-1 and J usage is TRBJ1-5, with unresolved D. The CDR3 covers 13 residues. CDR1 and CDR2 from the germline V gene are SQVTM and ANQGSEA. Deletions cut 6 bases from V and 4 bases from J, with 13 bases between. The whole variable domain, remainder taken from reference TRBV29-1 and TRBJ1-5, is SAVISQKPSRDICQRGTSLTIQCQVDSQVTMMFWYRQQPGQSLTLIATANQGSEATYESGFVIDKFPISRPNLTFSTLTVSNMSPEDSSIYLCSVRQAGNQPQHFGDGTRLSIL.

This clonotype has more than one count but fewer than ten. The chain carries TRBV10-2 and TRBJ1-1; TRBD1 matches at 7 bases. Germline CDR1 and CDR2: WSHSY and SAAADI. The CDR3 loop spans 15 amino acids. V gave up 6 bases and J gave up 3 bases; unmatched junction bases: 10. The chain's CDR3 is CASRGDRERDTEAFF. CDR3 sequence (DNA): TGCGCCAGCAGGGGAGACAGGGAACGGGACACTGAAGCTTTCTTT.

The chain uses TRBV5-1 and TRBJ2-7; tentatively, D is TRBD1 (6 bases). Germline CDR1 reads SGHRS; CDR2 reads YFSETQ. The V gene lost 4 bases and the J gene lost 7 bases, with 24 bases spanning the gap. CDR3 length: 16 residues. The CDR3 loop reads CASSHDRDTPGREQYF. Written as DNA, the CDR3 is TGCGCCAGCAGCCACGACCGGGACACCCCTGGTCGGGAGCAGTACTTC.